This entry concerns a single TCR beta chain. The antigen remains unidentified. This sample stems from a study of CD8+ T cells in alopecia areata. Study findings and constraints: Tofacitinib delivered significant drops in scalp clonality and in expanded CD8+ clones among the top 100.

Treatment indicated: oral pan-JAK inhibitor, 5-10 mg twice daily. Peripheral blood and lesional scalp punch biopsies were taken from alopecia areata patients. The authors extracted RNA and reverse transcribed it into cDNA as the sequencing template. TCRdb keeps only in-frame clones here, not all; method: immunoSEQ multiplex PCR. The sample includes approximately 100,000 clones, over 75% of them seen just once. This receptor was identified in a human donor with alopecia areata. This specimen was CD8+ T cells sorted from blood, taken at approximately week 30, from a patient treated with tofacitinib.

The CDR3 region is CASSLGDTGLTF. In DNA, the CDR3 is TGTGCCAGCAGCTTAGGGGACACGGGCCTGACTTTC. The chain recombines TRBV11-2 with TRBJ2-6; D perhaps matches TRBD1 (6 bases). Trimming took off 1 base at V and 15 bases at J, with 10 bases between the two ends. Germline V gene sequence: CDR1 SGHAT, CDR2 FQNNGV. This CDR3 has 12 residues.